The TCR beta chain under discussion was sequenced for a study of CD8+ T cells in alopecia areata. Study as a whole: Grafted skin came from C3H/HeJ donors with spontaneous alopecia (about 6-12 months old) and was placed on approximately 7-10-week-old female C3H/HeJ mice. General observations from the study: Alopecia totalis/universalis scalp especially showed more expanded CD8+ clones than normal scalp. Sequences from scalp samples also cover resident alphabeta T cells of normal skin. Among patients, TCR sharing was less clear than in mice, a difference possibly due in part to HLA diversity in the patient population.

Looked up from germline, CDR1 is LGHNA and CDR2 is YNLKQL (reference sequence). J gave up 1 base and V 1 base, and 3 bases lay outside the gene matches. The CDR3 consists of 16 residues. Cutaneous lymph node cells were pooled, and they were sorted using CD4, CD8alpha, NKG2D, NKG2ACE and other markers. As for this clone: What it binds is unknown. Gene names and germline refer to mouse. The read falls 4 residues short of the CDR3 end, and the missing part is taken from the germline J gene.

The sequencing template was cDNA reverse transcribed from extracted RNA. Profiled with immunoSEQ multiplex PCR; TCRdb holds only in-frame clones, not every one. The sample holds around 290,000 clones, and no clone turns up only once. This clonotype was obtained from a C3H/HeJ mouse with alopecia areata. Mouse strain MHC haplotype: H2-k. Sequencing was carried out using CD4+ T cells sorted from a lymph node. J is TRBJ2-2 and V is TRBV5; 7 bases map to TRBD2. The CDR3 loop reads CASSQVWGENTGQLYF. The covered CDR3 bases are TGTGCCAGCAGCCAAGTTTGGGGGGAAAACACCGGG.